Listed below are T cell receptor beta chains from one sample, sequenced in a study of T cell changes during pregnancy in multiple sclerosis. Only in-frame clones appear in the TCRdb table, and some are missing; sequencing was by immunoSEQ multiplex PCR. Of tens of thousands of clones listed, more than 85% were seen once; the top ten hold approximately 5.3%. This specimen consisted of CD8+ T cells from peripheral blood mononuclear cells, obtained before pregnancy. The receptors were gathered from a female donor with multiple sclerosis, enrolled in a pregnancy study. CDR3s include the opening cysteine and the closing phenylalanine or tryptophan. Each record gives: V gene, CDR3 protein.

V gene: TRBV6-5; CDR3 protein: CASSYVEGAPSYGYTF
V gene: TRBV27; CDR3 protein: CASSAGTSGYNEQFF
V gene: TRBV7-9; CDR3 protein: CASSPQTDLTYEQYF
V gene: TRBV9; CDR3 protein: CASSVGTGTYEQYF
V gene: TRBV13; CDR3 protein: CASRHETGTEAFF
V gene: TRBV4-1; CDR3 protein: CASSHAKTGGGSEAFF
V gene: TRBV7-8; CDR3 protein: CASSRTGVLVPEAFF
V gene: TRBV9; CDR3 protein: CASSPSGRGDGFGELFF
V gene: TRBV29-1; CDR3 protein: CSVAAGGYEQYF
V gene: TRBV9; CDR3 protein: CASSVARFGTGAFSGANVLTF
V gene: TRBV19; CDR3 protein: CASTRGNTDTQYF
V gene: TRBV9; CDR3 protein: CASSGGQGYTF
V gene: TRBV6-5; CDR3 protein: CASSFGSEQFF
V gene: TRBV5-1; CDR3 protein: CASSPGLVGRGGQETQYF
V gene: TRBV9; CDR3 protein: CASSSTVNTEAFF
V gene: TRBV9; CDR3 protein: CASSINRDSSGNTIYF
V gene: TRBV2; CDR3 protein: CASSHSNQPQHF
V gene: TRBV9; CDR3 protein: CASSPGLAGVEQYF
V gene: TRBV7-6; CDR3 protein: CASSLDSGVQETQYF
V gene: TRBV9; CDR3 protein: CASSAREGYGYTF
V gene: TRBV6-1; CDR3 protein: CASNDHPGADTQYF
V gene: TRBV7-9; CDR3 protein: CASSPPGASDEQYF
V gene: TRBV13; CDR3 protein: CASSFNTGSSSGANVLTF
V gene: TRBV15; CDR3 protein: CATSNTEGWEKLFF
V gene: TRBV11-2; CDR3 protein: CASSSGTGTYEQYF
V gene: TRBV5-1; CDR3 protein: CASSDRGVYNEQFF
V gene: TRBV30; CDR3 protein: CAWSPQGEGTNGPQHF
V gene: TRBV9; CDR3 protein: CASSGGTGDSNQPQHF
V gene: TRBV6-5; CDR3 protein: CASSAWGGREKLFF
V gene: TRBV7-6; CDR3 protein: CASSPKNRQGPAFF
V gene: TRBV7-8; CDR3 protein: CASGPGSGANVLTF
V gene: TRBV5-1; CDR3 protein: CASSLGLGAGTEAFF
V gene: TRBV18; CDR3 protein: CASSRRSGADTQYF
V gene: TRBV5-8; CDR3 protein: CASSSPFGYTF
V gene: TRBV9; CDR3 protein: CASSVGQTNDYYGYTF
V gene: TRBV5-6; CDR3 protein: CASSLQLTEAFF
V gene: TRBV11-2; CDR3 protein: CASSLDLTANTEAFF
V gene: TRBV6-5; CDR3 protein: CASSYSAGIAYEQYF
V gene: TRBV7-6; CDR3 protein: CASSLGDRTEQYF
V gene: TRBV7-9; CDR3 protein: CASSPGTGGYEQYF